This T cell receptor (beta chain) was recovered during a study of blood T cell repertoires in COVID-19. Study summary: Italy, Spain and the United States were the sources of the convalescent and acute COVID-19 samples. From T cells, B-cell-depleted T cells, or PBMCs came the material, which was cDNA or gDNA.

Only a few counts were recorded for this clone. CDR1 MNHEY and CDR2 SVGAGI come from the germline V gene. The CDR3 loop spans 16 amino acids. The junction had 10 bases not matched to a gene; V was cut back by 4 bases and J by 4 bases. Each participant's cohort was designated according to participant-reported clinical history. Each recovered donor of Cohort 3 presented with two negative PCRs, clearance, or symptom resolution. Libraries were prepared by immunoSEQ multiplex PCR; TCRdb keeps only in-frame clonotypes and omits some of them. The sample includes roughly 250,000 clones, more than 85% seen only once; the top ten take roughly 9%.

The clonotype comes from a man aged 40-49 years who had recovered from COVID-19. Source material: PBMCs or T cells enriched from blood (not recorded which). The rearrangement links TRBV6-5 to TRBJ2-1, with TRBD2 identical over 7 bases. CDR3 DNA: TGTGCCAGCAGTTCACTCGGGGCTAGCGGATACAATGAGCAGTTCTTC. This codes for CASSSLGASGYNEQFF.